What follows describes a single T cell receptor (beta chain). This CDR3 is also generated by other DNA sequences in the sample. Per the original methods: Researchers report that nucleated cell counts were estimated from reference gene primer amplification. Assay: immunoSEQ multiplex PCR; the TCRdb copy retains only in-frame clones and omits some. Clonal size and the V and J genes are those of that table, whereas D and trimming came from the DNA. The sample shows roughly 75,000 clones, about four fifths of them seen only once. The data are from a study of blood T cell repertoires in COVID-19. Across the study: The analysed material was cDNA or gDNA that came from T cells, B-cell-depleted T cells, or PBMCs.

With 2 bases removed from V and 4 bases from J, the gap between germline ends came to 11 bases. Germline V gene lookup returns CDR1 MNHNY and CDR2 SVGAGI (reference sequence). The CDR3 length is 15 residues. V gene TRBV6-6 combines with J gene TRBJ1-4, with D uncertain. This TCR derives from a man aged 50 to 60 with acute or convalescent COVID-19. Source material: peripheral blood. The CDR3 coding sequence is TGTGCCAGCAGTTACAGCGGCGGGGATAATGAAAAACTGTTTTTT. Protein: CASSYSGGDNEKLFF.